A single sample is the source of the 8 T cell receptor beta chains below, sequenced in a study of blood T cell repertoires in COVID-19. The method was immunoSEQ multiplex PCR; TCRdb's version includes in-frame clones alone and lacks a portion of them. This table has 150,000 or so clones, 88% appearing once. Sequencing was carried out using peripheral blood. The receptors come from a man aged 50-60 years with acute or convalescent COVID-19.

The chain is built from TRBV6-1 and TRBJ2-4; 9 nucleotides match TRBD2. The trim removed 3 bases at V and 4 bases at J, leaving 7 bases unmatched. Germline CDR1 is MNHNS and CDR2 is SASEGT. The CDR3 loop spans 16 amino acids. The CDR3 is CASSDTWRGGKNIQYF. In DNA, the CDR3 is TGTGCCAGCAGTGACACATGGCGGGGGGGTAAAAACATTCAGTACTTC.

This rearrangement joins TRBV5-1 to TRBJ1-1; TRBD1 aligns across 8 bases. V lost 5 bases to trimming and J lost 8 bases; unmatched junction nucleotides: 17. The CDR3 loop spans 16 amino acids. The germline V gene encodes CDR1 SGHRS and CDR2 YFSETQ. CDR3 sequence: CASSTGGQGISREAFF. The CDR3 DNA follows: TGCGCCAGCAGTACGGGAGGACAGGGAATATCCCGGGAAGCTTTCTTT. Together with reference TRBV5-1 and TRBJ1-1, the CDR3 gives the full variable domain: KAGVTQTPRYLIKTRGQQVTLSCSPISGHRSVSWYQQTPGQGLQFLFEYFSETQRNKGNFPGRFSGRQFSNSRSEMNVSTLELGDSALYLCASSTGGQGISREAFFGQGTRLTVV.

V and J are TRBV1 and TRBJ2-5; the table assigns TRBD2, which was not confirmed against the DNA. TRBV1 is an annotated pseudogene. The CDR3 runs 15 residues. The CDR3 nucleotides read TGCACCAGCAGCCAAGACCGACTAGCCACCGAGACCCAGTACTTC. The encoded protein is CTSSQDRLATETQYF.

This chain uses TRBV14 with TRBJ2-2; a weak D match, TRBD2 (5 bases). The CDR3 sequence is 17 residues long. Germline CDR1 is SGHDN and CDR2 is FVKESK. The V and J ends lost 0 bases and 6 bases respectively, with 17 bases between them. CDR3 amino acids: CASSQDQWSGLAGELFF. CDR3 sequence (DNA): TGTGCCAGCAGCCAAGATCAATGGAGCGGTTTGGCCGGGGAGCTGTTTTTT.

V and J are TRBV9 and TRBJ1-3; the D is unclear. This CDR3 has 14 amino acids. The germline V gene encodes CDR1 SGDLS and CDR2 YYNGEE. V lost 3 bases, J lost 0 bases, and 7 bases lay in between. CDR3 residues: CASSATASGNTIYF. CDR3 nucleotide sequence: TGTGCCAGCAGCGCCACAGCCTCTGGAAACACCATATATTTT.

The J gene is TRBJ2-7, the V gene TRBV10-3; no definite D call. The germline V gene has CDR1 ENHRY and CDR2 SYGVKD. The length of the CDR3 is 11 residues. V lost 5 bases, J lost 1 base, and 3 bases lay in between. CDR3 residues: CAISQSYEQYF. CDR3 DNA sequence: TGTGCCATCAGTCAATCCTACGAGCAGTACTTC.

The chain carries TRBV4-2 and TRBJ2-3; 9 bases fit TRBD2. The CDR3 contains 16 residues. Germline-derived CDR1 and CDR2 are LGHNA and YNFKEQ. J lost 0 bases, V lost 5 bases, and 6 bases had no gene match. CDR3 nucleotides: TGTGCCAGCAGCTTGCGCCTAGCGGGGAGCACAGATACGCAGTATTTT. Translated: CASSLRLAGSTDTQYF.

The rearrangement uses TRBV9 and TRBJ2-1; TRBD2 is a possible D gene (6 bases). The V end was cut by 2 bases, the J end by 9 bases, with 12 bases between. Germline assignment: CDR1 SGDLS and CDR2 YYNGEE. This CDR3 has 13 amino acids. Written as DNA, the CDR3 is TGTGCCAGCAGCGTTACGGGAGCGGGTGAGCAGTTCTTC. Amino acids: CASSVTGAGEQFF.